The 7 T cell receptor beta chains presented below share a single source sample, sequenced in a study of identical twins. From the 5' RACE reads, TCRdb called clonotypes with MiXCR, one entry per CDR3 protein. The table lists hundreds of thousands of distinct CDR3 sequences, approximately 6.1% of them singletons. Source material: naive T cells sorted from blood. All receptors come from a man younger than 30 in good health.

The CDR3 loop is CASSPLSQGANVNIQYF. In nucleotides, the CDR3 is TGTGCCAGCTCACCACTTAGTCAGGGGGCGAATGTGAACATTCAGTACTTC. This chain connects TRBV18 to TRBJ2-4; TRBD1 matches 8 bases. Germline CDR1 is KGHSH and CDR2 is LQKENI. The J segment lost 7 bases and the V segment lost 1 base, leaving 12 bases of the junction unmatched. The CDR3 runs to 17 residues.

This clonotype was counted between two and nine times. The chain combines TRBV5-8 with TRBJ2-7; D unclear. Trimming pared 2 bases from V and 2 bases from J, leaving 8 bases between. Per the germline V gene, CDR1 is SGHTS and CDR2 is YDEGEE. CDR3 length: 13 residues. Here the CDR3 DNA reads TGTGCCAGCAGCTTCACAGACACCTACGAGCAGTACGTC. It translates to CASSFTDTYEQYV.

This clonotype was recorded at least ten times. The CDR3 DNA reads TGTGCCAGCAGCCGCCGGACAGGGACGCCTGAAGCTTTCTTT. Translated: CASSRRTGTPEAFF. The rearrangement uses TRBV12-3 or TRBV12-4 and TRBJ1-1; 8 bases are shared with TRBD1. The CDR3 has 14 residues. With 6 bases clipped from V and 6 bases from J, the junction kept 9 bases outside the gene matches.

The table lists this clonotype with many counts. The rearrangement links TRBV4-1 to TRBJ1-5; 8 nucleotides line up with TRBD1. The germline V gene has CDR1 MGHRA and CDR2 YSYEKL. V lost 1 base, J lost 0 bases, and 5 bases stayed unmatched. This CDR3 is built from 17 residues. Here the CDR3 reads CASSQGMTGDSNQPQHF. The CDR3 coding sequence is TGCGCCAGCAGCCAAGGTATGACAGGGGATAGCAATCAGCCCCAGCATTTT.

This clonotype has a handful of counts. The gene calls are TRBV5-1 and TRBJ2-4; D may correspond to TRBD1 or TRBD2 (6 bases each). There are 16 residues in the CDR3. Trimming cost V 4 bases and J 0 bases, with 14 bases left between them. CDR1 is SGHRS and CDR2 is YFSETQ in the germline V gene. CDR3 in DNA: TGCGCCAGCAGCCCGAGGGGGGACTTAGCCAAAAACATTCAGTACTTC. Translation gives CASSPRGDLAKNIQYF.

The J gene is TRBJ2-7, the V gene TRBV4-3, with D unclear. Germline CDR1 is LGHNA and CDR2 is YSLEER. The CDR3 sequence is 16 residues long. The V and J ends lost 1 base and 4 bases respectively, with 17 bases between them. The CDR3 DNA reads as TGCGCCAGCAGCCAAGTCAGTTCGGTCGGAGCGTACGAGCAGTACTTC. Translating it yields CASSQVSSVGAYEQYF.

The V gene is TRBV20-1, the J gene TRBJ2-3, with D perhaps TRBD2 (6 bases). The CDR3 extends over 15 amino acids. Deletions cut 3 bases from V and 0 bases from J, with 13 bases between. Germline V gives CDR1 DFQATT, CDR2 SNEGSKA (reference sequence). The CDR3 nucleotides read TGCAGTGCTAGGCCATCCGGGACTAGCACAGATACGCAGTATTTT. This codes for CSARPSGTSTDTQYF.